These 25 T cell receptor beta chains share one sample of origin, sequenced in a study of OX40 agonist ivuxolimab in advanced cancers. TCRdb's copy holds only in-frame clones and misses some; the assay was immunoSEQ multiplex PCR. The table lists about 64,000 clones, about 86% of them singletons, with roughly 2.1% in the top ten. Sequencing was performed on CD4+ or CD8+ T cells sorted from blood, taken in a trial of the OX40 agonist ivuxolimab. The source is an adult with an advanced solid tumor such as melanoma, head and neck, liver or kidney cancer.

The chain is built from TRBV5-6 and TRBJ1-1; D call uncertain. V was trimmed by 4 bases and J by 1 base, leaving 17 bases between them. The germline V gene has CDR1 SGHDT and CDR2 YYEEEE. There are 16 residues in the CDR3. In DNA, the CDR3 is TGTGCCAGCAGCGGACTCAGCCTAGAAGAGAACACTGAAGCTTTCTTT. This translates into CASSGLSLEENTEAFF.

The chain has TRBV2 and TRBJ1-1, with D possibly being TRBD1 (5 bases). The germline gives CDR1 SNHLY, CDR2 FYNNEI. The length of the CDR3 is 13 residues. Trimming took 4 bases from V and 3 from J, leaving 9 bases between them. The CDR3 DNA reads as TGTGCCAGCAGTGTTGCCAGGGACACTGAAGCTTTCTTT. It translates to CASSVARDTEAFF.

V is TRBV27 and J is TRBJ1-2; D perhaps matches TRBD1 (5 bases). Germline V gene lookup returns CDR1 MNHEY and CDR2 SMNVEV (reference sequence). CDR3 length: 13 amino acids. V lost 3 bases to trimming and J lost 7 bases, with 12 bases between them. The CDR3: CASSLVGGLGYTF. As DNA, the CDR3 is TGTGCCAGCAGTTTGGTGGGGGGTCTTGGCTACACCTTC.

The rearrangement uses TRBV7-3 and TRBJ1-1; D is unresolved. The CDR3 has 15 residues. The ends were cut back, 5 bases at V and 7 bases at J, with 20 bases in the middle. Germline V gene lookup returns CDR1 SGHTA and CDR2 FQGTGA. CDR3 sequence (DNA): TGTGCCAGCAGCCGAGGACTACTACCAGGAGGTGAAGCTTTCTTT. Amino acids: CASSRGLLPGGEAFF.

The chain carries TRBV28 and TRBJ2-7, with 10 nucleotides matching TRBD2. This CDR3 is 14 amino acids long. Unmatched junction bases numbered 9, after V lost 11 bases and J lost 2 bases. Germline V lookup: CDR1 MDHEN, CDR2 SYDVKM. The CDR3 nucleotides are TGTGCCGCAATCGCTAGCGGGGGAACCTACGAGCAGTACTTC. Amino acids: CAAIASGGTYEQYF. Based on the CDR3 plus reference TRBV28 and TRBJ2-7, the full variable domain is DVKVTQSSRYLVKRTGEKVFLECVQDMDHENMFWYRQDPGLGLRLIYFSYDVKMKEKGDIPEGYSVSREKKERFSLILESASTNQTSMYLCAAIASGGTYEQYFGPGTRLTVT.

The V and J genes are TRBV5-1 and TRBJ1-1; TRBD1 is a possible D gene (5 bases). The CDR3 runs to 15 residues. CDR1 is SGHRS and CDR2 is YFSETQ in the germline V gene. The ends were cut back, 6 bases at V and 3 bases at J, with 18 bases in the middle. The chain's CDR3 is CASMGTPQGDTEAFF. The DNA of the CDR3 is TGCGCCAGCATGGGAACGCCGCAGGGCGACACTGAAGCTTTCTTT.

The chain joins TRBV11-2 to TRBJ2-3; 7 nucleotides line up with TRBD2. Trimming at V came to 7 bases and at J to 9 bases, leaving 16 bases not matched to a gene. The germline gives CDR1 SGHAT, CDR2 FQNNGV. The CDR3 runs 15 residues. The CDR3 nucleotides are TGTGCCAGCATGTCGAGGCGGGAGCCCCTACGAACGCAGTATTTT. Its translation is CASMSRREPLRTQYF.

This chain connects TRBV10-3 to TRBJ1-5, with 9 bases matching TRBD1. The V gene end was trimmed by 0 bases and the J gene end by 4 bases; junction bases not matched to a gene: 1. The V gene's germline CDR1 is ENHRY and CDR2 SYGVKD. The CDR3 runs 15 residues. The CDR3 DNA reads TGTGCCATCAGTGAGTCTGGACAGGGGAATCAGCCCCAGCATTTT. It specifies CAISESGQGNQPQHF.

The chain joins TRBV28 to TRBJ2-5; 9 nucleotides align to TRBD2. The CDR3 length is 15 residues. J gave up 7 bases and V 2 bases, and 8 bases lay outside the gene matches. Germline V gene lookup returns CDR1 MDHEN and CDR2 SYDVKM. The CDR3 DNA follows: TGTGCCAGCAGTTTAGGCGGGGGGGACGGCGGGACCCAGTACTTC. This translates into CASSLGGGDGGTQYF. Full variable domain (rest looked up from reference TRBV28 and TRBJ2-5): DVKVTQSSRYLVKRTGEKVFLECVQDMDHENMFWYRQDPGLGLRLIYFSYDVKMKEKGDIPEGYSVSREKKERFSLILESASTNQTSMYLCASSLGGGDGGTQYFGPGTRLLVL.

The chain has TRBV14 and TRBJ2-3, with unresolved D. The CDR3 loop spans 16 amino acids. V was clipped by 3 bases and J by 0 bases, with 13 bases between them. Germline-derived CDR1 and CDR2 are SGHDN and FVKESK. CDR3 protein: CASSHVQRPSTDTQYF. The CDR3 DNA follows: TGTGCCAGCAGCCATGTGCAGCGACCTAGCACAGATACGCAGTATTTT.

V and J are TRBV27 and TRBJ2-1; the match to TRBD2 covers 9 bases. Trimming at V came to 2 bases and at J to 3 bases, leaving 5 bases not matched to a gene. This CDR3 spans 16 amino acids. Germline assignment: CDR1 MNHEY and CDR2 SMNVEV (reference sequence). The CDR3 here is CASSLAAGGGYNEQFF. The CDR3 bases are TGTGCCAGCAGTTTAGCGGCGGGAGGGGGCTACAATGAGCAGTTCTTC.

The chain combines TRBV29-1 with TRBJ2-3; D is uncertain. The length of the CDR3 is 13 residues. V was pared by 4 bases and J by 2 bases, with 10 bases between. CDR1 SQVTM and CDR2 ANQGSEA come from the germline V gene. CDR3 bases: TGCAGCGTTGCTCGTGGTACCACAGATACGCAGTATTTT. Translation: CSVARGTTDTQYF.

J is TRBJ1-5 and V is TRBV4-1; TRBD1 aligns across 11 bases. In germline, CDR1 is MGHRA, CDR2 YSYEKL. The CDR3 sequence is 16 residues long. With 4 bases clipped from V and 1 base from J, the junction kept 3 bases outside the gene matches. Here the CDR3 DNA reads TGCGCCAGCAGCCCCGGGGACAGGGGGAGCAATCAGCCCCAGCATTTT. Residues: CASSPGDRGSNQPQHF.

This clone was picked up a small number of times. The CDR3 sequence: CASSATGAGANVLTF. CDR3 DNA: TGTGCCAGCAGTGCTACAGGGGCCGGGGCCAACGTCCTGACTTTC. This chain connects TRBV6-1 to TRBJ2-6, with 7 bases fitting TRBD1. V trimming: 4 bases; J trimming: 4 bases; junction bases outside the gene matches: 4. Germline assignment: CDR1 MNHNS and CDR2 SASEGT. The CDR3 runs to 15 residues.

J is TRBJ2-2 and V is TRBV6-6; D remains unclear. The V end lost 0 bases, the J end lost 1 base, and 6 bases lay between the germline ends. The CDR3 runs to 15 residues. Germline V gene sequence: CDR1 MNHNY, CDR2 SVGAGI (reference sequence). The CDR3 DNA follows: TGTGCCAGCAGTTACTCGAACCTGAACACCGGGGAGCTGTTTTTT. This gives the protein CASSYSNLNTGELFF.

The rearrangement joins TRBV6-5 to TRBJ1-5, with 10 positions matching TRBD1. This CDR3 is built from 15 residues. V dropped 6 bases and J dropped 1; count of bases not matched to a gene: 3. CDR1 is MNHEY, CDR2 SVGAGI, per germline. The CDR3 DNA is TGTGCCAGCAGCTTGACAGGGGGCAGCAATCAGCCCCAGCATTTT. It yields the protein CASSLTGGSNQPQHF.

The V gene is TRBV20-1, the J gene TRBJ1-1; a possible D gene is TRBD1 (5 bases). This CDR3 has 11 amino acids. CDR1 and CDR2 (germline): DFQATT, SNEGSKA (reference sequence). The V end was cut by 3 bases, the J end by 6 bases, with 8 bases between. Written as DNA, the CDR3 is TGCAGTGCTAGTTGGGGGGCTGAAGCTTTCTTT. Translation gives CSASWGAEAFF.

This chain connects TRBV6-5 to TRBJ1-2; D not resolved. The CDR3 runs to 11 residues. Deletions cut 6 bases from V and 5 bases from J, with 7 bases between. The V gene's germline CDR1 is MNHEY and CDR2 SVGAGI. Written as DNA, the CDR3 is TGTGCCAGCAGCCAACAGTATGGCTACACCTTC. Translation: CASSQQYGYTF.

The chain joins TRBV4-1 to TRBJ1-4; D is ambiguous. This CDR3 is 15 amino acids long. V was pared by 3 bases and J by 8 bases, with 16 bases between. The germline V gene encodes CDR1 MGHRA and CDR2 YSYEKL. CDR3 in amino acids: CASSHGLSATEKLFF. The CDR3 DNA reads TGCGCCAGCAGCCACGGTTTAAGCGCAACCGAAAAACTGTTTTTT.

The chain carries TRBV19 and TRBJ1-2, with D unclear. The CDR3 extends over 13 amino acids. The V and J ends lost 5 bases and 2 bases respectively, with 9 bases between them. Per the germline V gene, CDR1 is LNHDA and CDR2 is SQIVND (reference sequence). Here the CDR3 reads CASSSGPNYGYTF. The CDR3 DNA reads TGTGCCAGTAGTTCAGGCCCGAACTATGGCTACACCTTC.

A remark on this clone: The DNA is omitted, as the CDR3 cannot be located on it reliably, and the CDR3 follows TCRdb's listing. The chain joins TRBV28 to TRBJ2-7; the table's D call of TRBD2 was not tested on the DNA. CDR1 is MDHEN, CDR2 SYDVKM, per germline. The CDR3 totals 16 residues, both ends included. The CDR3 region is CASTVGFGTSGLGGYF.

This clone was counted a few times. The rearrangement joins TRBV18 to TRBJ2-5; D gene uncertain. CDR1 is KGHSH and CDR2 is LQKENI in the germline V gene. The CDR3 extends over 12 amino acids. Trimming removed 4 bases from V and 5 bases from J, with 8 bases in between. CDR3 coding DNA: TGTGCCAGCTCACGACCGATGGAGACCCAGTACTTC. As protein: CASSRPMETQYF.

J is TRBJ2-1 and V is TRBV7-9, with a weak D call TRBD2 (6 bases). The CDR3 has 13 amino acids. Trimming removed 3 bases from V and 9 bases from J, with 12 bases in between. CDR1 and CDR2 from the germline V gene are SEHNR and FQNEAQ (reference sequence). The CDR3 protein is CASSLGEVGEQFF. CDR3 sequence (DNA): TGTGCCAGCAGCTTGGGGGAGGTTGGTGAGCAGTTCTTC.

The gene calls are TRBV9 and TRBJ2-3; D may be TRBD2 (5 bases). Trimming left V 5 bases short and J 2 bases short, with 12 bases between. The CDR3 loop spans 14 amino acids. Per germline, CDR1 SGDLS and CDR2 YYNGEE. The CDR3 bases are TGTGCCAGCAGTTTGGGAGACTTCACAGATACGCAGTATTTT. Translating it yields CASSLGDFTDTQYF.

This clone was seen only a few times. This chain links TRBV19 with TRBJ1-1; no reliable D call. CDR1 and CDR2 from the germline V gene are LNHDA and SQIVND (reference sequence). The length of the CDR3 is 13 residues. V gave up 0 bases and J gave up 1 base, with 3 bases separating them. The CDR3 coding sequence is TGTGCCAGTAGTATAGAACGGAACACTGAAGCTTTCTTT. It codes for CASSIERNTEAFF.